This record concerns one TCR beta chain sequence. Antigen specificity is unknown. V lost 8 bases, J lost 1 base, and 9 bases lay in between. The CDR3 length is 12 residues. Germline V gene data show CDR1 as SGDLS and CDR2 as YYNGEE. The entry originates in a study of CD8+CD57+ T cells in acquired aplastic anemia. Study in general: Sorted CD4+ and CD8+ cells gave a mean 3.2 ug DNA, range about 0.17 to 27.4 ug. Study results and limitations: Controls did not differ significantly from patients in CD8+ Simpson's diversity. Shared by patients and controls, almost 30 CD8+ CDR3s were abundant in patients.

Genomic DNA was employed as the template in profiling TCR beta VDJ and CDR3. TCRdb used MiXCR to reprocess the reads, holding one entry per CDR3 protein. The data contain about 120,000 distinct CDR3 sequences, over 55% of them seen just once; the ten biggest clones take up 25% to 30%. Patients chosen for sequencing had shown CD8+CD57+ cell expansion by flow cytometry. Patients had undergone no therapy by the time their blood was sampled. Sequenced material: sorted CD4+, CD8+, or CD8+CD57+ T cells (not recorded which) from PBMCs. This chain links TRBV9 with TRBJ1-1; maybe TRBD1 (6 bases). This clonotype was sampled from a human donor with aplastic anemia. The CDR3, as DNA: TGTGCCAGTGGGGGCCCGAACACTGAAGCTTTCTTT. This translates into CASGGPNTEAFF. Based on the CDR3 plus reference TRBV9 and TRBJ1-1, the full variable domain is DSGVTQTPKHLITATGQRVTLRCSPRSGDLSVYWYQQSLDQGLQFLIQYYNGEERAKGNILERFSAQQFPDLHSELNLSSLELGDSALYFCASGGPNTEAFFGQGTRLTVV.